These 23 T cell receptor delta chains were sequenced from one sample in a study of gamma-delta chains in newborns, infants, children. TCRdb re-called clones from the reads using CATT. The repertoire has under 3,000 delta-chain clones, roughly 50% of them found once; the top ten carry more than 10%. This specimen was blood, taken at baseline. These receptors all come from a child who received the measles vaccine.

A word on this clone: A much larger clonotype is one base distant, so this may be a read error. This sample includes further DNA sequences coding for the same CDR3. In nucleotides, the CDR3 is TGTGCTCTTGGGGAACTCGGACCCAAGCGACGCTACCTGGGGGATAGGATCGATAAACTCATCTTT. It translates to CALGELGPKRRYLGDRIDKLIF. The gene calls are TRDV1 and TRDJ1; 10 bases match TRDD3. V dropped 0 bases and J dropped 4; count of bases not matched to a gene: 23. This CDR3 spans 22 amino acids. Looked up from germline, CDR1 is TSWWSYY and CDR2 is QGS.

The V call is TRDV1, the J call TRDJ1, with TRDD2 matching 9 bases. The germline gives CDR1 TSWWSYY, CDR2 QGS. J lost 0 bases, V lost 5 bases, and 31 bases had no gene match. The CDR3 extends over 24 amino acids. CDR3 protein: CALGKPFLLWHKKPPLTYTDKLIF. The CDR3 nucleotides read TGTGCTCTTGGGAAACCCTTCCTACTCTGGCATAAGAAACCTCCCCTCACCTACACCGATAAACTCATCTTT.

This clone is medium-sized by share. The CDR3 sequence is CALGPNGGDISTDKLIF. CDR3 bases: TGTGCTCTTGGGCCTAACGGGGGGGATATAAGCACCGATAAACTCATCTTT. The chain recombines TRDV1 with TRDJ1; 8 bases agree with TRDD3. The CDR3 covers 17 residues. V was clipped by 5 bases and J by 1 base; unmatched bases: 12. The V gene's germline CDR1 is TSWWSYY and CDR2 QGS.

This clone turned up a few times. This sequence joins TRDV2 and TRDJ1; 10 positions match TRDD3. Germline lookup yields CDR1 GEAIGNYY and CDR2 EKD. V trimming: 0 bases; J trimming: 2 bases; junction bases outside the gene matches: 5. The CDR3 sequence is 16 residues long. Here the CDR3 reads CACDTVVLGDTDKLIF. DNA of the CDR3: TGTGCCTGTGACACCGTTGTACTGGGGGATACCGATAAACTCATCTTT.

By share, this clone counts as large (0.1 to 1%). Within the sample, other DNA sequences also encode this same CDR3. The J gene is TRDJ1, the V gene TRDV1, with D tentatively TRDD3 (6 bases). The germline V and J ends were trimmed by 0 bases and 4 bases, with 12 bases remaining between them. The V gene's germline CDR1 is TSWWSYY and CDR2 QGS. The CDR3 sequence is 15 residues long. CDR3 in amino acids: CALGELRGFFDKLIF. The CDR3 DNA is TGTGCTCTTGGGGAACTGAGGGGATTTTTCGATAAACTCATCTTT.

This clone is judged medium-sized. The genes are TRDV2 and TRDJ1; TRDD3 matches 11 bases. This CDR3 has 15 residues. Germline V CDR1 and CDR2: GEAIGNYY, EKD. The junction had 6 bases not matched to a gene; V was cut back by 3 bases and J by 4 bases. In DNA, the CDR3 is TGTGCCTGTGACGTTTGGGGGATACGTGGCGATAAACTCATCTTT. Residues: CACDVWGIRGDKLIF.

Regarding this clone: A much bigger clone sits one base away, suggesting this may be a read error. The sample contains more than one DNA sequence encoding this CDR3. This chain links TRDV2 with TRDJ3; D is ambiguous. Germline CDR1 reads GEAIGNYY; CDR2 reads EKD. The CDR3 consists of 21 residues. This chain's CDR3 is CACDTGFTEPPSSWDTRQMFF. CDR3 DNA: TGTGCCTGCGACACAGGATTCACCGAGCCGCCGAGCTCCTGGGACACCCGACAGATGTTTTTC.

Note on this clone: This may come from a read error, since a much larger clone is one base off. V is TRDV2 and J is TRDJ3; 7 positions agree with TRDD3. The ends lost 3 bases at V and 0 bases at J; junction bases unmatched: 13. The germline CDR1 and CDR2 sequences are GEAIGNYY and EKD. The CDR3 loop spans 20 amino acids. DNA of the CDR3: TGTGCCTGTGACGCGATTGCTGGGGGCTTTAGCTCCTGGGACACCCGACAGATGTTTTTC. This gives the protein CACDAIAGGFSSWDTRQMFF.

Worth noting for this clone: It may be a read error: a sequence one base away is much more abundant. The chain employs TRDV2 and TRDJ3; D is undetermined. CDR1 and CDR2 (germline): GEAIGNYY, EKD. This CDR3 region has 21 residues. Trimming removed 1 base at V and 0 bases at J, with 21 bases between. The CDR3 loop reads CACDTGFTEPPGSWDTRQMFF. As DNA, the CDR3 is TGTGCCTGTGACACAGGATTCACCGAGCCGCCGGGCTCCTGGGACACCCGACAGATGTTTTTC.

In its sample, this clone was seen a few times. Given a far larger clone just one base away, this is likely a sequencing read error. Other DNA sequences in this specimen translate into the identical CDR3. V and J are TRDV2 and TRDJ3; 11 bases agree with TRDD3. Germline CDR1 is GEAIGNYY and CDR2 is EKD. The CDR3 covers 20 residues. The CDR3 protein is CACDTVGDTGSSWDTRQMFF. CDR3 in DNA: TGTGCCTGTGACACCGTGGGGGATACGGGCAGCTCCTGGGACACCCGACAGATGTTCTTC.

The chain is built from TRDV1 and TRDJ1; no firm D call. Trimming removed 2 bases at V and 1 base at J, with 32 bases between. The CDR3 totals 22 residues. Germline V gene lookup returns CDR1 TSWWSYY and CDR2 QGS. The CDR3 DNA follows: TGTGCTCTTGGGGAAATCAAGCTCCCGCGGCCAGGATTTCTCGTCCGCACCGATAAACTCATCTTT. It codes for CALGEIKLPRPGFLVRTDKLIF.

By its share, this clone is medium-sized. Other DNA sequences in this sample translate to the same CDR3. The V call is TRDV1, the J call TRDJ1; possibly TRDD3 for D (5 bases). This CDR3 is built from 15 residues. The V gene's germline CDR1 is TSWWSYY and CDR2 QGS. Trimming shortened V by 7 bases and J by 7 bases, and 22 bases separated the two germline ends. Here the CDR3 DNA reads TGTGCTCTTGCACGTCCTCCCTGGGATCTCGGTAAACTCATCTTT. Translating gives CALARPPWDLGKLIF.

Remarks on this clone: A much bigger clone sits one base away, suggesting this may be a read error. V and J are TRDV2 and TRDJ3, with a possible D match to TRDD3 (6 bases). This CDR3 contains 18 residues. CDR1 GEAIGNYY and CDR2 EKD come from the germline V gene. The CDR3 DNA reads as TGTGCCTGTTACACCGTTACTGGGAGCTTCTGGGACACCCGACAGATGTTTTTC. Protein product: CACYTVTGSFWDTRQMFF.

Notes on this clone: Given a much more abundant clone one base away, this may be a read error. The chain recombines TRAV29/DV5 with TRDJ1, with 7 bases aligning to TRDD2. Losses at the gene ends were 0 bases for V and 0 bases for J; bases not matched to a gene: 20. The length of the CDR3 is 20 residues. Germline CDR1 reads NSMFDY; CDR2 reads ISSIKDK. The CDR3 spells CAASGFRSYVAGFYTDKLIF. The DNA of the CDR3 is TGTGCAGCAAGCGGTTTCCGTTCCTACGTGGCTGGGTTCTACACCGATAAACTCATCTTT.

This clone has just one count. A much bigger clone sits one base away, suggesting this may be a read error. This specimen includes other DNA sequences encoding the same CDR3. The rearrangement links TRDV1 to TRDJ1, with 8 bases that match TRDD3. Germline V lookup: CDR1 TSWWSYY, CDR2 QGS. V lost 0 bases and J lost 0; bases outside the gene matches: 33. CDR3 length: 26 amino acids. CDR3 in amino acids: CALGELESTRRTFWGTLGHYTDKLIF. The CDR3 nucleotides are TGTGCTCTTGGGGAACTAGAGTCCACCCGGAGGACTTTCTGGGGGACCCTGGGGCATTACACCGATAAACTCATCTTT.

By proportion, this clone is medium-sized. The chain links TRAV29/DV5 to TRDJ1; the D gene is possibly TRDD3 (6 bases). This CDR3 is built from 20 residues. The V gene's germline CDR1 is NSMFDY and CDR2 ISSIKDK. Between the trimmed V and J ends, which lost 0 bases and 0 bases, there was a span of 27 bases. The CDR3 is CAASAGPLGIPPDYTDKLIF. For the CDR3, the DNA is TGTGCAGCAAGCGCGGGCCCTCTGGGGATTCCACCGGATTACACCGATAAACTCATCTTT.

In regard to this clone: A read error may be the cause here, since a much bigger clone is one base away. The rearrangement uses TRDV1 and TRDJ1; 11 nucleotides align to TRDD3. V shed 4 bases, J shed 6 bases, and the junction held 34 bases outside the gene matches. The CDR3 has 24 residues. Looked up from germline, CDR1 is TSWWSYY and CDR2 is QGS. DNA for the CDR3: TGTGCTCTTGGGGCCCGCCCTCCTAGAGTGGTTTACATGGGGGATACGCTCGATTCCAATAAACTCATCTTT. Its translation is CALGARPPRVVYMGDTLDSNKLIF.

The chain recombines TRDV1 with TRDJ1, with 11 positions matching TRDD3. Germline lookup yields CDR1 TSWWSYY and CDR2 QGS. The V segment lost 0 bases and the J segment 0 bases; nucleotides outside the gene matches: 27. The CDR3 totals 25 residues. CDR3 loop: CALGELPGYPPTLGDTLKYTDKLIF. In DNA, the CDR3 is TGTGCTCTTGGGGAACTCCCGGGGTATCCACCCACCTTGGGGGATACGCTCAAGTACACCGATAAACTCATCTTT.

The chain recombines TRDV1 with TRDJ1, with TRDD3 matching over 10 bases. This CDR3 spans 20 amino acids. V lost 5 bases and J lost 4; bases outside the gene matches: 22. CDR1 is TSWWSYY and CDR2 is QGS in the germline V gene. The DNA of the CDR3 is TGTGCTCTTGGGCCGCGCCCGATATCCTTGCTGGGGGATAGTTTCGATAAACTCATCTTT. It codes for CALGPRPISLLGDSFDKLIF.

Turning to this clone: A read error may be the cause here, since a much bigger clone is one base away. The sample contains more than one DNA sequence encoding this CDR3. The genes are TRDV1 and TRDJ1, with D possibly being TRDD3 (6 bases). Germline V gene data show CDR1 as TSWWSYY and CDR2 as QGS. V lost 3 bases and J lost 4, with 15 bases in between. The CDR3 is 15 residues long. CDR3 nucleotide sequence: TGTGCTCTTGGGGAGCTGAGGGGATTTTTCGATAAACTCATCTTT. As protein: CALGELRGFFDKLIF.

This clone was picked up one time. A far larger clone is one nucleotide away, so this likely arose from a read error. The chain recombines TRDV1 with TRDJ1; 7 nucleotides match TRDD3. J lost 7 bases, V lost 0 bases, and 17 bases had no gene match. Germline V gene data show CDR1 as TSWWSYY and CDR2 as QGS. The CDR3 extends over 18 amino acids. DNA for the CDR3: TGTGCTCTTGGGGAACTAACTCTTACAGTACTGGGGAGGGGTAAACTCATCTTT. This translates into CALGELTLTVLGRGKLIF.

With regard to this clone: It is likely a read error: a sequence one base away is far more abundant. At the DNA level, this CDR3 is encoded by other sequences in the same sample as well. This rearrangement joins TRDV1 to TRDJ1, with 12 bases fitting TRDD3. This CDR3 region has 19 residues. Per the germline V gene, CDR1 is TSWWSYY and CDR2 is QGS. In DNA form, the CDR3 reads TGTGCTCTTGGAGAACCTCCCTTCAGTGACTGGGGGATACAATATAAACTCATCTTT. This gives the protein CALGEPPFSDWGIQYKLIF.

As to this clone: This may arise from a read error, as a much more abundant clone is one base away. For the CDR3, the DNA is TGTGCCTGTGACACAGGATTCACCGAGCCGCCGAGCTCCTGGGACGCCCGACAGATGTTTTTC. Its protein product is CACDTGFTEPPSSWDARQMFF. J is TRDJ3 and V is TRDV2; tentative D call: TRDD3 (5 bases). CDR1 GEAIGNYY and CDR2 EKD come from the germline V gene. There are 21 residues in the CDR3.